This TCR beta chain is drawn from a study of response to subunit inactivated influenza vaccine. MiXCR, applied by TCRdb to the RT-PCR reads, yields one record per CDR3 protein. The repertoire holds about 480,000 distinct CDR3 sequences, about an eighth seen once, with 13% in the top ten. This clonotype was counted a few times. Its target is not known. Study observations and caveats: Each seasonal influenza vaccination recruits few new T cells, the authors suggested.

V was cut by 2 bases and J by 4 bases, with 5 bases left in between. The CDR3 contains 11 residues. Germline V gene sequence: CDR1 DFQATT, CDR2 SNEGSKA (reference sequence). The chain joins TRBV20-1 to TRBJ2-5; D is ambiguous. Sequencing used PBMCs from blood, obtained about 6 weeks after vaccination. The receptor was derived from a man in his fifties or sixties who received an inactivated influenza vaccine. CDR3 in amino acids: CSARIGETQYF. The DNA of the CDR3 is TGCAGTGCTAGAATCGGAGAGACCCAGTACTTC.